This T cell receptor beta chain was observed in a study of T-cell memory formation after mild COVID-19. In the study overall: TCR clusters were mostly donor specific. Study observations and caveats: Mainly in CM and EM were contracting CD4+ clones; CD8+ were in EMRA. There were some responding clones in pre-infection memory, which suggested that cross-reactive memory had joined.

TCRdb re-derived calls from the 5' RACE reads in MiXCR, one entry per CDR3 protein. The data contain approximately 390,000 distinct CDR3 sequences, 16% of them singletons. Only a few counts were recorded for this clonotype. Antigen unknown. Germline-derived CDR1 and CDR2 are SGHTA and FQGNSA. V lost 5 bases to trimming and J lost 5 bases, with 16 bases between them. The CDR3 totals 15 residues. V is TRBV7-2 and J is TRBJ1-5; no firm D call. The TCR sequence derives from a young man who had mild COVID-19 (a few samples of this study predate the infection). Cell type and time point are not known. The specimen sequenced was PBMCs or a T cell subset sorted from them (not recorded which). The DNA for the CDR3 is TGTGCCAGCAGCCCCCTGGGAGGACCCGATCAGCCCCAGCATTTT. Translating gives CASSPLGGPDQPQHF.